Shown below are 21 T cell receptor beta chains from a single sample sequenced in a study of spatial heterogeneity in lung cancer. MiXCR, run by TCRdb on the 5' RACE reads, gives a single entry per CDR3 protein. There are about 48,000 distinct CDR3 sequences in the sample; approximately 5.7% occur only once, and roughly 11% lies in the top ten. As to time point: sample taken at primary tumor resection. The sample in question was PBMCs, obtained at surgery. The receptor set was obtained from a male donor with early-stage non-small cell lung cancer.

This clonotype was observed a few times. The J gene is TRBJ2-1, the V gene TRBV19; TRBD2 aligns across 12 bases. The CDR3 is 14 amino acids. V trimming: 6 bases; J trimming: 5 bases; junction bases outside the gene matches: 2. Germline V gene data show CDR1 as LNHDA and CDR2 as SQIVND (reference sequence). This CDR3 is CASRASGRDNEQFF. The CDR3 DNA follows: TGTGCCAGTAGAGCTAGCGGGAGGGACAATGAGCAGTTCTTC.

The V call is TRBV29-1, the J call TRBJ2-5; the D gene is possibly TRBD1 (6 bases). V was cut by 7 bases and J by 13 bases, with 16 bases left in between. Per the germline V gene, CDR1 is SQVTM and CDR2 is ANQGSEA. The CDR3 length is 10 residues. The DNA of the CDR3 is TGCAGCGCTGACCGGGACATTAGGTACTTC. Its protein product is CSADRDIRYF.

This clonotype came up many times. The V call is TRBV4-1, the J call TRBJ1-4; D might be TRBD1 (5 bases). The ends were cut back, 7 bases at V and 5 bases at J, with 23 bases in the middle. The CDR3 loop spans 17 amino acids. Germline lookup yields CDR1 MGHRA and CDR2 YSYEKL. CDR3 DNA: TGCGCCAGCACGACGACAGCTATCCCGGGTCGGAATGAAAAACTGTTTTTT. Its translation: CASTTTAIPGRNEKLFF.

This clonotype was found many times. This rearrangement joins TRBV3-1 to TRBJ2-3, with D hard to call. This CDR3 has 13 amino acids. V was clipped by 3 bases and J by 0 bases, with 4 bases between them. In germline, CDR1 is LGHDT, CDR2 YNNKEL (reference sequence). In DNA, the CDR3 is TGTGCCAGCAGCCACTCTAGCACAGATACGCAGTATTTT. As protein: CASSHSSTDTQYF.

This clonotype was counted at least ten times. The J gene is TRBJ2-3, the V gene TRBV5-1, with a possible D match to TRBD2 (6 bases). Germline loops: CDR1 SGHRS, CDR2 YFSETQ. The CDR3 is 15 residues long. With 0 bases removed from V and 5 bases from J, the gap between germline ends came to 13 bases. Written as DNA, the CDR3 is TGCGCCAGCAGCTTGGTGCCCGCAGCGGGAGATACGCAGTATTTT. It encodes CASSLVPAAGDTQYF.

There are many counts of this clonotype. The V gene is TRBV20-1, the J gene TRBJ1-1; unclear D gene. Trimming took off 1 base at V and 0 bases at J, with 12 bases between the two ends. Germline CDR1 DFQATT, CDR2 SNEGSKA (reference sequence). CDR3 length equals 15 residues. CDR3 in DNA: TGCAGTGCTAGAGTTTCGGCCAGACTGAACACTGAAGCTTTCTTT. Translating it yields CSARVSARLNTEAFF.

This clonotype was recorded many times. V usage is TRBV27 and J usage is TRBJ2-3; D not certain. Trimming took off 6 bases at V and 2 bases at J, with 9 bases between the two ends. The CDR3 length is 13 residues. Germline CDR1 reads MNHEY; CDR2 reads SMNVEV (reference sequence). CDR3 amino acids: CASRLGITDTQYF. The CDR3 DNA reads as TGTGCCAGCAGACTTGGGATCACAGATACGCAGTATTTT.

By sample fraction, this clonotype is medium-sized. The CDR3 spells CASSHRTGGYEQYF. CDR3 in DNA: TGCGCCAGCAGCCACCGGACAGGGGGCTACGAGCAGTACTTC. The chain recombines TRBV4-1 with TRBJ2-7; 10 bases match TRBD1. The germline CDR1 and CDR2 sequences are MGHRA and YSYEKL. V shed 3 bases and J 3 bases; nucleotides not matched to a gene: 2. CDR3 length: 14 amino acids.

This clonotype was recorded many times. The rearrangement links TRBV5-1 to TRBJ2-2, with 7 nucleotides matching TRBD1. CDR1 is SGHRS and CDR2 is YFSETQ in the germline V gene. This CDR3 has 14 residues. V trimming: 1 base; J trimming: 6 bases; junction bases outside the gene matches: 3. CDR3 bases: TGCGCCAGCAGCTTGTACCAGGGGGCCGGGGAGCTGTTTTTT. This translates into CASSLYQGAGELFF.

This clonotype was observed many times. The chain couples TRBV20-1 to TRBJ1-4; TRBD1 might be the D (5 bases). Trimming cost V 5 bases and J 3 bases, with 10 bases left between them. CDR3 length: 13 amino acids. Germline V lookup: CDR1 DFQATT, CDR2 SNEGSKA (reference sequence). For the CDR3, the DNA is TGCAGTGCTTGGTTGGGGGCTAATGAAAAACTGTTTTTT. It yields the protein CSAWLGANEKLFF.

This clonotype has ten or more counts. The chain joins TRBV12-3 or TRBV12-4 to TRBJ1-1; D is possibly TRBD1 (6 bases). The CDR3 covers 12 residues. Trimming stripped 6 bases from V and 4 bases from J, with 9 bases between. CDR3 sequence: CASRPQGTEAFF. As DNA, the CDR3 is TGTGCCAGCAGACCACAGGGCACTGAAGCTTTCTTT.

This clonotype was observed many times. V and J are TRBV28 and TRBJ1-1; no clear D. The CDR3 is 13 amino acids. Trimming cost V 4 bases and J 0 bases, with 6 bases left between them. Germline CDR1 MDHEN, CDR2 SYDVKM. The CDR3 is CASSWAVNTEAFF. The DNA of the CDR3 is TGTGCCAGCAGTTGGGCAGTGAACACTGAAGCTTTCTTT.

This clonotype was counted at least ten times. The rearrangement uses TRBV28 and TRBJ2-7, with 11 bases lining up with TRBD1. V shed 5 bases and J 5 bases; nucleotides not matched to a gene: 5. The CDR3 totals 14 residues. Looked up from germline, CDR1 is MDHEN and CDR2 is SYDVKM. The CDR3 loop reads CASSPGQGADEQYF. The DNA of the CDR3 is TGTGCCAGCAGTCCCGGACAGGGGGCGGACGAGCAGTACTTC.

This clonotype was observed at least ten times. V gene TRBV10-3 combines with J gene TRBJ2-7, with D possibly TRBD2 on 6 matching bases. V shed 3 bases and J shed 5 bases, with 17 bases lying between them. The V gene's germline CDR1 is ENHRY and CDR2 SYGVKD. The CDR3 length is 15 residues. The CDR3 region is CAISETRGLHDEQYF. The DNA of the CDR3 is TGTGCCATCAGTGAAACTAGGGGACTCCACGACGAGCAGTACTTC.

This clonotype was observed many times. The chain links TRBV7-9 to TRBJ1-4; the D is unclear. Germline V gene lookup returns CDR1 SEHNR and CDR2 FQNEAQ (reference sequence). The CDR3 runs to 13 residues. The V end lost 5 bases, the J end lost 8 bases, and 12 bases lay between the germline ends. The CDR3 is CASSQPGTEKLFF. CDR3 DNA sequence: TGTGCCAGCAGCCAACCGGGCACGGAAAAACTGTTTTTT.

This clonotype was detected many times. The chain couples TRBV5-5 to TRBJ2-7; D gene ambiguous. This CDR3 has 13 residues. From germline, CDR1 is SGHKS and CDR2 YYEKEE (reference sequence). The V end was cut by 4 bases, the J end by 6 bases, with 14 bases between. CDR3 in DNA: TGTGCCAGCAGCAAGACCCGGACGATCGAGCAGTACTTC. Translating gives CASSKTRTIEQYF.

This clonotype showed up many times. The gene calls are TRBV20-1 and TRBJ2-7; D may be TRBD1 (6 bases). V was clipped by 1 base and J by 0 bases, with 10 bases between them. The germline CDR1 and CDR2 sequences are DFQATT and SNEGSKA (reference sequence). CDR3 length equals 14 residues. The CDR3: CSARGGPSSYEQYF. In DNA form, the CDR3 reads TGCAGTGCTAGAGGGGGGCCGAGCTCCTACGAGCAGTACTTC.

This clonotype was found many times. This rearrangement joins TRBV11-2 to TRBJ2-1; unclear D gene. Looked up from germline, CDR1 is SGHAT and CDR2 is FQNNGV. CDR3 length equals 14 residues. Trimming stripped 1 base from V and 4 bases from J, with 8 bases between. The CDR3 is CASSLGSDYNEQFF. The DNA for the CDR3 is TGTGCCAGCAGCTTAGGGTCAGATTACAATGAGCAGTTCTTC.

This clonotype appeared many times. The V and J genes are TRBV20-1 and TRBJ1-2; unclear D gene. V was pared by 3 bases and J by 1 base, with 15 bases between. Germline V CDR1 and CDR2: DFQATT, SNEGSKA (reference sequence). CDR3 length: 15 residues. The CDR3 is CSASLADPRNYGYTF. DNA for the CDR3: TGCAGTGCTAGTTTGGCAGATCCCCGTAACTATGGCTACACCTTC.

This clonotype has ten or more counts. This chain links TRBV12-3 or TRBV12-4 with TRBJ2-5; 9 bases agree with TRBD2. J was trimmed by 2 bases and V by 5 bases; bases with no gene match: 12. The CDR3 runs 17 residues. CDR3 coding DNA: TGTGCCAGCAGTAAGGCCCCCGCGGGAGGGCGACAAGAGACCCAGTACTTC. Translated: CASSKAPAGGRQETQYF.

This clonotype occurred many times. This rearrangement joins TRBV7-6 to TRBJ2-1; 7 bases are a match to TRBD1. This CDR3 is built from 14 residues. Unmatched junction bases numbered 3, after V lost 5 bases and J lost 2 bases. The germline gives CDR1 SGHVS, CDR2 FNYEAQ. In DNA form, the CDR3 reads TGTGCCAGCAGCCCCGGGACAGCCTACAATGAGCAGTTCTTC. As protein: CASSPGTAYNEQFF.